This T cell receptor (beta chain) was captured in a study of blood T cell repertoires in COVID-19. Study at large: T cells, B-cell-depleted T cells, or PBMCs supplied cDNA or gDNA.

This CDR3 has 13 amino acids. CDR1 and CDR2 from the germline V gene are LGHDT and YNNKEL (reference sequence). V lost 0 bases and J lost 5, with 7 bases in between. Source study methods: Amplification of reference gene primers was used by the study to estimate nucleated cell counts. Some clones are missing from TCRdb's copy, which holds only in-frame ones; the method was immunoSEQ multiplex PCR. The V and J calls and clone size were taken over from that table, and D and trimming were inferred from the DNA. Of about 68,000 clones in the sample, 65% to 90% are singletons; the top ten hold roughly 24%.

The receptor's source is a man between 45 and 60 years old with acute or convalescent COVID-19. The source material was peripheral blood. The chain uses TRBV3-1 (or the pseudogene TRBV3-2) and TRBJ2-5; D is uncertain. CDR3: CASSQDQAETQYF. The CDR3 DNA sequence: TGTGCCAGCAGCCAAGATCAGGCGGAGACCCAGTACTTC.